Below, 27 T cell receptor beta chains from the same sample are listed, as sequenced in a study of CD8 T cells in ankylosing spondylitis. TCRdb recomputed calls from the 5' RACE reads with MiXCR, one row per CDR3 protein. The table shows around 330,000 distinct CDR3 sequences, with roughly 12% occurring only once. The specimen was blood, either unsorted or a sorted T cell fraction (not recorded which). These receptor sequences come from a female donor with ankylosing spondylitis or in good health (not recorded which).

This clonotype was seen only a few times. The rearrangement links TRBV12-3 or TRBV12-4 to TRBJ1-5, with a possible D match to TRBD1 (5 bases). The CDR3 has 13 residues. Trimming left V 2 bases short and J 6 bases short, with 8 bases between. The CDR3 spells CASSLSGPQPQHF. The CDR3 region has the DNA TGTGCCAGCAGTTTATCGGGACCTCAGCCCCAGCATTTT.

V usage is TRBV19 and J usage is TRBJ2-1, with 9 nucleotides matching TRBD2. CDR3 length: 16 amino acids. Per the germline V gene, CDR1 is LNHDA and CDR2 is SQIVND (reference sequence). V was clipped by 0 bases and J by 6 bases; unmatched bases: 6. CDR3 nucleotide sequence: TGTGCCAGTAGTATAGACTCTAGCGGGACCCTCAATGAGCAGTTCTTC. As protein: CASSIDSSGTLNEQFF.

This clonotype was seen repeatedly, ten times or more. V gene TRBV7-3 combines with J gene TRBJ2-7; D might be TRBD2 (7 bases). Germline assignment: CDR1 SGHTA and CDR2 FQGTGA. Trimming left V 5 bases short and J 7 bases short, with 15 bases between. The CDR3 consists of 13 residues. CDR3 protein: CASSPQKGGEQYF. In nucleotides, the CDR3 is TGTGCCAGCAGCCCTCAGAAGGGGGGGGAGCAGTACTTC.

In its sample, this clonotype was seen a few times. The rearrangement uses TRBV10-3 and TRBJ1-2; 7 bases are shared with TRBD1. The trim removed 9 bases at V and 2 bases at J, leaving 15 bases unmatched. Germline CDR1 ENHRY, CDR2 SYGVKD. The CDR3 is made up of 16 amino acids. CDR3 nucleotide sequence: TGTGCCATTCACTCCGCAGGGGGGACAAACAACTATGGCTACACCTTC. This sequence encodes CAIHSAGGTNNYGYTF.

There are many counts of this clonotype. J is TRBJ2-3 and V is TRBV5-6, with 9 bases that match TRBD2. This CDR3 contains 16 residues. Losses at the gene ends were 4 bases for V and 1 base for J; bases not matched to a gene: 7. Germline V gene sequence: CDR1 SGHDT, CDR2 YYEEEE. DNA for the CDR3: TGTGCCAGCAGCCCTACGGAGCGGGGGGGCACAGATACGCAGTATTTT. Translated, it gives CASSPTERGGTDTQYF.

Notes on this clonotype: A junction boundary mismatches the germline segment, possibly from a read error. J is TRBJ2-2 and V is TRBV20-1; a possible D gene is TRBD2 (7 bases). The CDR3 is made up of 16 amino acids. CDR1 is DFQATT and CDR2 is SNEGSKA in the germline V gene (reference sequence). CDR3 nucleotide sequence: TGCTGTGCTAGGGAGGGGGGGGCTCGGAACACCGGGGAGCTGTTTTTT. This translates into CCAREGGARNTGELFF.

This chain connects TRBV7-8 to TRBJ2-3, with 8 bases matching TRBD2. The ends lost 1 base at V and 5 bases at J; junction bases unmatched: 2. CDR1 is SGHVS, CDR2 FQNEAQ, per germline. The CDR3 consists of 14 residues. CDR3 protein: CASSLVLAGDTQYF. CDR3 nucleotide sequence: TGTGCCAGCAGCTTAGTGCTAGCGGGAGATACGCAGTATTTT.

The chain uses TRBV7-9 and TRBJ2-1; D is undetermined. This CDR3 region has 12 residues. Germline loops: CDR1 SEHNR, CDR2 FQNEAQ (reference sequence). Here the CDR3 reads CSTSSSYNEQFF. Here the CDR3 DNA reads TGTTCCACCTCGAGCTCCTACAATGAGCAGTTCTTC.

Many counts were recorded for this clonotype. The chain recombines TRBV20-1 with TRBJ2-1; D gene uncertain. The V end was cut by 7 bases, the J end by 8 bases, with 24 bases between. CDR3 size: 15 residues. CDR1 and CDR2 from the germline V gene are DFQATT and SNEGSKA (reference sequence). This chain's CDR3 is CSVPFQAPGPDEQFF. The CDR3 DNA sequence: TGCAGTGTCCCCTTTCAGGCCCCCGGTCCGGATGAGCAGTTCTTC.

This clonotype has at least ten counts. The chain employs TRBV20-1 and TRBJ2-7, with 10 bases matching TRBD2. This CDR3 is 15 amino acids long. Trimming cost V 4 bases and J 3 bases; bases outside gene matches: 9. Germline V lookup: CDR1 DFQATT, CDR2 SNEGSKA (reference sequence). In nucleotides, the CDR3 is TGCAGTGCTACGTACATAGCGGGAGGAGACTACGAGCAGTACTTC. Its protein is CSATYIAGGDYEQYF.

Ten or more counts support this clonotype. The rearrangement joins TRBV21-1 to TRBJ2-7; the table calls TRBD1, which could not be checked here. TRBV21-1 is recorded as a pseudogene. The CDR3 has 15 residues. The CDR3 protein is CASSLEFRALNEQYF. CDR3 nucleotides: TGTGCCAGCAGCCTAGAATTCAGGGCATTGAACGAGCAGTACTTC.

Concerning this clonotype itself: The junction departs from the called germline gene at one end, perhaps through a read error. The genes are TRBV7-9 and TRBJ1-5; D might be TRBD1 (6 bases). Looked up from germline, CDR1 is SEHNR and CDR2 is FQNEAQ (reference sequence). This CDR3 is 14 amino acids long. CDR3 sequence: CASGLSGANQPQHF. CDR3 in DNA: TGTGCCAGCGGCTTATCAGGGGCAAATCAGCCCCAGCATTTT.

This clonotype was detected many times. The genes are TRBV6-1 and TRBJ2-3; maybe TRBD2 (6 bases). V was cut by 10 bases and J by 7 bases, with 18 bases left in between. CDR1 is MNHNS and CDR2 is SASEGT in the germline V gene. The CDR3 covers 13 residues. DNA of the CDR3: TGTGCCATTGGGACTCCCTCACTCCATACGCAGTATTTT. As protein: CAIGTPSLHTQYF.

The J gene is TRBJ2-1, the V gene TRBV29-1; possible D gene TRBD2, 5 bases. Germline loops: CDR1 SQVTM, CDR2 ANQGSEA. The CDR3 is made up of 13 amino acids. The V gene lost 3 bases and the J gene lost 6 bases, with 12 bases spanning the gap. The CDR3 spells CSVDLGLSNEQFF. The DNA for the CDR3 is TGCAGCGTTGACCTCGGACTTTCCAATGAGCAGTTCTTC.

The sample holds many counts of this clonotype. DNA for the CDR3: TGCGCCAGCACCCAATCCGGGGGGGAATCCTACAATGAGCAGTTCTTC. It specifies CASTQSGGESYNEQFF. The chain links TRBV5-1 to TRBJ2-1; TRBD2 agrees at 8 bases. CDR1 and CDR2 from the germline V gene are SGHRS and YFSETQ. The CDR3 has 16 residues. Trimming at V came to 6 bases and at J to 1 base, leaving 9 bases not matched to a gene.

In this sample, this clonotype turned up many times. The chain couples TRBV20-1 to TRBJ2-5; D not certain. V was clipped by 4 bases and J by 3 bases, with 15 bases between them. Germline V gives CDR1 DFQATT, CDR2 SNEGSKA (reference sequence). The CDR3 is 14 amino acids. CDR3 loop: CSAILVLREETQYF. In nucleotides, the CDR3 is TGCAGTGCTATCCTTGTGCTTAGGGAAGAGACCCAGTACTTC.

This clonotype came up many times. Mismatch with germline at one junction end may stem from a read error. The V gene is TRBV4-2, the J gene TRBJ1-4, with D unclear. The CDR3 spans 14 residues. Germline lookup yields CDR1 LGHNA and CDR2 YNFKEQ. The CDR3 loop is CASSQERVNVKLFF. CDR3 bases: TGTGCCAGCAGCCAAGAGAGGGTGAATGTAAAACTGTTTTTT.

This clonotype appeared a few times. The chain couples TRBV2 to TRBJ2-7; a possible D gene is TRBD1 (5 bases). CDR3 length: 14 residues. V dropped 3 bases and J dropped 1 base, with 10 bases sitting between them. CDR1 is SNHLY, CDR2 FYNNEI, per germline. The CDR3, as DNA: TGTGCCAGCAGTGAGGGGCGGCCTTCCTACGAGCAGTACTTC. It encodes CASSEGRPSYEQYF.

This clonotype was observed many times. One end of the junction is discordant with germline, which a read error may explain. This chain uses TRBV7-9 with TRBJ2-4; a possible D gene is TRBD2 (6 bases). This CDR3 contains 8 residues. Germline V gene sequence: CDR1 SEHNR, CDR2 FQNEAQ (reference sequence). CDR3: CASTPGDF. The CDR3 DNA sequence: TGTGCCAGCACCCCGGGGGACTTC.

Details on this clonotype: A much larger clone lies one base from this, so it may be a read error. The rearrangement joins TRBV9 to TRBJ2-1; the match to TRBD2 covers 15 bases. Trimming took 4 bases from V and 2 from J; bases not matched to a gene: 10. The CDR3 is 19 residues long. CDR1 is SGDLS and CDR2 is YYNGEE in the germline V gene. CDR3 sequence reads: CASSRELWTSGGAYNEQFF. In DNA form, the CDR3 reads TGTGCCAGCAGCCGAGAATTGTGGACTAGCGGGGGGGCCTACAATGAGCAGTTCTTC. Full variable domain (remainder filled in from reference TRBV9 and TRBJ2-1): DSGVTQTPKHLITATGQRVTLRCSPRSGDLSVYWYQQSLDQGLQFLIQYYNGEERAKGNILERFSAQQFPDLHSELNLSSLELGDSALYFCASSRELWTSGGAYNEQFFGPGTRLTVL.

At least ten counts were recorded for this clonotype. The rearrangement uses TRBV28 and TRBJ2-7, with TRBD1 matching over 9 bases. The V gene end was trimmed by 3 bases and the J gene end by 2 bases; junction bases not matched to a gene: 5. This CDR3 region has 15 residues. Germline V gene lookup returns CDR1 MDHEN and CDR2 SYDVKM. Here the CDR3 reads CASSFGQGNAYEQYF. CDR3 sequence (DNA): TGTGCCAGCAGTTTTGGACAGGGGAACGCCTACGAGCAGTACTTC.

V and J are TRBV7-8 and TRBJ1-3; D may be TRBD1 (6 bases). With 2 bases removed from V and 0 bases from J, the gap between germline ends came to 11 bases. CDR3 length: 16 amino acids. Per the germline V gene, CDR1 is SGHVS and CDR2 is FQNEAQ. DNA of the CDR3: TGTGCCAGCAGCTTATTGGGGGGCATCTCTGGAAACACCATATATTTT. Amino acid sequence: CASSLLGGISGNTIYF.

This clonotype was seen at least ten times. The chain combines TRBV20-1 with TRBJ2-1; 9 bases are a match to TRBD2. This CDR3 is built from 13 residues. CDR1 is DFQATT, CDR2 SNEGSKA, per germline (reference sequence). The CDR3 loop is CSTPGLALNEQFF. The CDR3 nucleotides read TGCAGCACTCCGGGACTAGCTCTTAATGAGCAGTTCTTC.

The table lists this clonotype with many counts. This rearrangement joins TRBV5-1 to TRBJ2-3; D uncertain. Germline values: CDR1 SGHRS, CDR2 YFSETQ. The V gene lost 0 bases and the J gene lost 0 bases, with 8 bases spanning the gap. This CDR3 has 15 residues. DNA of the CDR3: TGCGCCAGCAGCTTGGCACGACCTAGCACAGATACGCAGTATTTT. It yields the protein CASSLARPSTDTQYF.

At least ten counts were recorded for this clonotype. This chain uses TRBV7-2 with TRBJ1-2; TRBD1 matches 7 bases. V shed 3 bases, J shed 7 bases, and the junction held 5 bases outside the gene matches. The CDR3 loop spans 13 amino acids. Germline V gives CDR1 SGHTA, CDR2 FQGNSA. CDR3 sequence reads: CASSFEAGGGYTF. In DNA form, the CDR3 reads TGTGCCAGCAGCTTCGAGGCAGGGGGTGGCTACACCTTC. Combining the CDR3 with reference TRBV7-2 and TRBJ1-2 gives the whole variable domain GAGVSQSPSNKVTEKGKDVELRCDPISGHTALYWYRQSLGQGLEFLIYFQGNSAPDKSGLPSDRFSAERTGGSVSTLTIQRTQQEDSAVYLCASSFEAGGGYTFGSGTRLTVV.

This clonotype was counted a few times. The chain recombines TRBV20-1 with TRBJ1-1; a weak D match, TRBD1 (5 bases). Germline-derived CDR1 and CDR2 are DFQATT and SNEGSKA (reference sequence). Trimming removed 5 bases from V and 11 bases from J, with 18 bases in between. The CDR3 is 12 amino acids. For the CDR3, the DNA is TGCAGTGCTGCCGGGACGCCCCCGGGGGCTTTCTTT. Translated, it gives CSAAGTPPGAFF.

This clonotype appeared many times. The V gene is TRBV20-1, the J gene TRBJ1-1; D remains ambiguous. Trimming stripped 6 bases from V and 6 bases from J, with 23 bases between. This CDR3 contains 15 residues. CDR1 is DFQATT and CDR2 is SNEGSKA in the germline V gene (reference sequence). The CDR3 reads CSADSGKGVGPEAFF. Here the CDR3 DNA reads TGCAGTGCCGATTCCGGGAAGGGCGTAGGCCCTGAAGCTTTCTTT.